Sequencing of this TCR beta chain was carried out in a study of T cells in Graves' hyperthyroidism and ophthalmopathy. Study-level background: Peripheral blood was collected at initial diagnosis, before any treatment.

This clonotype was seen ten or more times. What it binds is unknown. RNA transcripts yielded amplified TCR beta CDR3 regions. HTBI primers were used for first-round RT-PCR of the TCR CDR3. In TCRdb, the multiplex PCR reads were re-called with MiXCR into one record per CDR3 protein. The sample yields 500,000 to 750,000 distinct CDR3 sequences, 15% to 19% seen once. General observations from the study: Blood held most thyroid clonotypes expanded above 0.001 frequency. Model output signaled ophthalmopathy a median approximately six months ahead of onset.

PBMCs came from 8.5 to 10 ml fresh peripheral blood. The sequence derives from a woman aged 30 to 39 with Graves' hyperthyroidism. The sequencing input was blood.

This CDR3 reads CASSLSRQTSSYEQYF. Written as DNA, the CDR3 is TGTGCCAGCAGCTTGTCCCGACAGACTAGCTCCTACGAGCAGTACTTC. The J gene is TRBJ2-7, the V gene TRBV7-3; tentatively, D is TRBD2 (6 bases). Germline V CDR1 and CDR2: SGHTA, FQGTGA. CDR3 length equals 16 residues. Between the trimmed V and J ends, which lost 3 bases and 0 bases, there was a span of 15 bases.